This T cell receptor beta chain was recovered during a study of blood T cell repertoires in COVID-19. Study background: T cells, B-cell-depleted T cells, or PBMCs provided the cDNA or gDNA that served as material.

In this sample, this clone turned up once. The CDR3 has 15 residues. The ends were cut back, 0 bases at V and 5 bases at J, with 9 bases in the middle. Germline CDR1 and CDR2: SGHRS and YFSETQ. Produced via immunoSEQ multiplex PCR; TCRdb's table is partial and in-frame only. The sample lists some 200,000 clones; roughly four fifths were seen once. Material: peripheral blood. The V call is TRBV5-1, the J call TRBJ1-6; D is unclear. The TCR sequence derives from a human donor with acute or convalescent COVID-19. The donor label of this sample is uncertain. The DNA of the CDR3 is TGCGCCAGCAGCTTGGGACAAGCCGATAATTCACCCCTCCACTTT. Its translation is CASSLGQADNSPLHF. The full variable domain, in which reference TRBV5-1 and TRBJ1-6 provide the parts outside the CDR3, is KAGVTQTPRYLIKTRGQQVTLSCSPISGHRSVSWYQQTPGQGLQFLFEYFSETQRNKGNFPGRFSGRQFSNSRSEMNVSTLELGDSALYLCASSLGQADNSPLHFGNGTRLTVT.